The 7 T cell receptor beta chains below come from one sample, sequenced in a study of T cells in narcolepsy. Only in-frame clones appear in the TCRdb table, and some are missing; sequencing was by immunoSEQ multiplex PCR. The data show about 19,000 clones, 75% to 90% seen once. Sequencing used memory (CD45RA-) CD4+ T cells from blood. The receptors stem from a human donor in good health.

This clone was found once. The V gene is TRBV27, the J gene TRBJ2-7; a weak D match, TRBD1 (5 bases). The CDR3 is 14 amino acids. V gave up 6 bases and J gave up 2 bases, with 14 bases separating them. Looked up from germline, CDR1 is MNHEY and CDR2 is SMNVEV (reference sequence). The CDR3: CASRKTGYTYEQYF. The CDR3 region has the DNA TGTGCCAGCAGAAAAACAGGATATACCTACGAGCAGTACTTC.

V is TRBV28 and J is TRBJ2-3, with D unresolved. CDR3 length: 16 amino acids. V lost 1 base, J lost 0 bases, and 11 bases lay in between. The germline gives CDR1 MDHEN, CDR2 SYDVKM. CDR3 region: CASSLFGPPSTDTQYF. DNA of the CDR3: TGTGCCAGCAGTTTATTCGGCCCGCCTAGCACAGATACGCAGTATTTT.

The rearrangement uses TRBV18 and TRBJ2-5; tentatively, D is TRBD2 (5 bases). The J call may be in error: the DNA end matches TRBJ2-7 better. There are 14 residues in the CDR3. Germline loops: CDR1 KGHSH, CDR2 LQKENI. CDR3 amino acids: CASSPSSGPYEQYF. The CDR3 DNA reads as TGTGCCAGCTCACCATCAAGCGGCCCCTACGAGCAGTACTTC.

The rearrangement links TRBV7-3 to TRBJ2-3; D gene ambiguous. The germline V and J ends were trimmed by 2 bases and 1 base, with 4 bases remaining between them. This CDR3 region has 13 residues. CDR1 is SGHTA, CDR2 FQGTGA, per germline. The CDR3 DNA is TGTGCCAGCAGCTTAGACCGCACAGATACGCAGTATTTT. Translating it yields CASSLDRTDTQYF.

The rearrangement joins TRBV2 to TRBJ2-5; 8 bases are a match to TRBD1. Trimming cost V 2 bases and J 3 bases; bases outside gene matches: 2. The germline V gene encodes CDR1 SNHLY and CDR2 FYNNEI. The CDR3 consists of 14 residues. The CDR3 region has the DNA TGTGCCAGCAGTGAAAGGACAGGGAAAGAGACCCAGTACTTC. Translated, it gives CASSERTGKETQYF.

The genes are TRBV25-1 and TRBJ2-5, with D unresolved. The germline gives CDR1 MGHDK, CDR2 SYGVNS. The CDR3 extends over 14 amino acids. Between the trimmed V and J ends, which lost 2 bases and 1 base, there was a span of 8 bases. CDR3 coding DNA: TGTGCCAGCAGTGAAGATGCAGTCCAAGAGACCCAGTACTTC. This translates into CASSEDAVQETQYF.

The gene calls are TRBV7-3 and TRBJ1-6; no clear D. CDR1 SGHTA and CDR2 FQGTGA come from the germline V gene. The CDR3 contains 15 residues. Deletions cut 5 bases from V and 6 bases from J, with 14 bases between. The DNA for the CDR3 is TGTGCCAGCAGCGCCGTAGGGCTCCTTAATTCACCCCTCCACTTT. It specifies CASSAVGLLNSPLHF. Complete variable domain (other parts from reference TRBV7-3 and TRBJ1-6): GAGVSQTPSNKVTEKGKYVELRCDPISGHTALYWYRQSLGQGPEFLIYFQGTGAADDSGLPNDRFFAVRPEGSVSTLKIQRTERGDSAVYLCASSAVGLLNSPLHFGNGTRLTVT.